This section outlines one T cell receptor (beta chain) sequence together with its context. The sample contains more than one DNA sequence encoding this CDR3. Original handling: By means of reference gene primer amplification, nucleated cell counts were estimated. Libraries were prepared by immunoSEQ multiplex PCR; TCRdb keeps only in-frame clonotypes and omits some of them. V and J calls and clone size are given by that table; D and trimming were obtained from the DNA. The sample has about 70,000 clones, over 65% seen once; the top ten hold more than 0.7%. This record comes from a study of blood T cell repertoires in COVID-19. Study background: Collection of acute and convalescent COVID-19 samples took place in the United States, Italy and Spain. T cells, B-cell-depleted T cells, or PBMCs supplied cDNA or gDNA.

Sequenced sample: peripheral blood. The receptor's source is a woman aged 70 to 79 with acute or convalescent COVID-19.

The CDR3: CASSQGASTEAFF. CDR3 DNA sequence: TGTGCCAGCAGCCAGGGGGCAAGCACTGAAGCTTTCTTT. The genes are TRBV3-1 (or the pseudogene TRBV3-2) and TRBJ1-1; D may be TRBD1 (6 bases). Germline assignment: CDR1 LGHDT and CDR2 YNNKEL (reference sequence). The V end lost 3 bases, the J end lost 4 bases, and 9 bases lay between the germline ends. The CDR3 covers 13 residues.